This TCR beta chain was captured by sequencing in a study of CD8+ T cells in alopecia areata. The table lists this clone with a few counts. Indicated treatment: oral pan-JAK inhibitor, 5-10 mg twice daily. This CDR3 spans 14 amino acids. Trimming left V 5 bases short and J 3 bases short, with 14 bases between. Per the germline V gene, CDR1 is MGHRA and CDR2 is YSYEKL. Following extraction, RNA underwent reverse transcription to cDNA, which served as the sequencing template. Clones were read by immunoSEQ multiplex PCR, and TCRdb kept only the in-frame ones, dropping some. The table records approximately 210,000 clones, less than 50% of them present only once.

Material: CD4+ T cells sorted from blood, obtained at approximately week 37, from a patient treated with tofacitinib. The gene calls are TRBV4-1 and TRBJ2-7; weak D call: TRBD2 (6 bases). The clonotype was recovered from a human donor with alopecia areata. This chain's CDR3 is CASSTPGTFYEQYF. CDR3 in DNA: TGCGCCAGCAGCACACCCGGGACTTTCTACGAGCAGTACTTC.